Below, 32 T cell receptor beta chains from the same sample are listed, as sequenced in a study of response to subunit inactivated influenza vaccine. TCRdb used MiXCR to reprocess the RT-PCR reads, holding one entry per CDR3 protein. This table has over 150,000 distinct CDR3 sequences, under 15% appearing once. The sample consisted of CD8+ T cells sorted from PBMCs, taken roughly 5 days after vaccination. These receptors came from a man in his fifties who received an inactivated influenza vaccine.

This clonotype has at least ten counts. V is TRBV20-1 and J is TRBJ2-7, with 9 bases aligning to TRBD2. Trimming took 0 bases from V and 6 from J; bases not matched to a gene: 6. The germline V gene encodes CDR1 DFQATT and CDR2 SNEGSKA (reference sequence). The length of the CDR3 is 14 residues. The CDR3 DNA reads as TGCAGTGCTAGAGAGATTAGCGGGAGAGTCGAGCAGTACTTC. Translated: CSAREISGRVEQYF.

This chain joins TRBV5-1 and TRBJ2-5; D possibly corresponds to TRBD1 (6 bases). V was pared by 3 bases and J by 5 bases, with 23 bases between. Germline-derived CDR1 and CDR2 are SGHRS and YFSETQ. This CDR3 contains 17 residues. The CDR3 here is CASSSPDRLDASETQYF. The CDR3 DNA reads as TGCGCCAGCAGCTCTCCGGACAGACTCGACGCCTCGGAGACCCAGTACTTC.

In this sample, this clonotype turned up many times. This sequence joins TRBV24-1 and TRBJ1-2; TRBD1 matches at 8 bases. Trimming took 3 bases from V and 6 from J; bases not matched to a gene: 5. The CDR3 has 14 amino acids. Per germline, CDR1 KGHDR and CDR2 SFDVKD. CDR3: CATSDPDREDGYTF. The CDR3 nucleotides are TGTGCCACCAGTGATCCGGACAGGGAGGATGGCTACACCTTC.

This clonotype has a handful of counts. The chain has TRBV10-3 and TRBJ2-4; TRBD2 matches 9 bases. The germline V gene has CDR1 ENHRY and CDR2 SYGVKD. J gave up 4 bases and V 3 bases, and 1 base lay outside the gene matches. This CDR3 has 14 amino acids. CDR3 coding DNA: TGTGCCATCAGTGATCTAGCGGGGAAAAACATTCAGTACTTC. This translates into CAISDLAGKNIQYF.

The genes are TRBV28 and TRBJ2-7; tentatively, D is TRBD2 (5 bases). Trimming shortened V by 2 bases and J by 3 bases, and 11 bases separated the two germline ends. CDR1 MDHEN and CDR2 SYDVKM come from the germline V gene. The length of the CDR3 is 14 residues. The CDR3: CASSLEGLNYEQYF. CDR3 DNA sequence: TGTGCCAGCAGTTTAGAGGGCCTGAACTACGAGCAGTACTTC.

This clonotype has ten or more counts. J is TRBJ2-1 and V is TRBV7-2; D is undetermined. The V gene lost 2 bases and the J gene lost 2 bases, with 10 bases spanning the gap. CDR3 length: 15 residues. Germline CDR1 and CDR2: SGHTA and FQGNSA. CDR3 sequence reads: CASSLLVAAYNEQFF. The CDR3, as DNA: TGTGCCAGCAGCTTACTGGTAGCCGCCTACAATGAGCAGTTCTTC. Variable domain in full (rest from reference TRBV7-2 and TRBJ2-1): GAGVSQSPSNKVTEKGKDVELRCDPISGHTALYWYRQSLGQGLEFLIYFQGNSAPDKSGLPSDRFSAERTGGSVSTLTIQRTQQEDSAVYLCASSLLVAAYNEQFFGPGTRLTVL.

This clonotype was seen many times. This chain connects TRBV2 to TRBJ2-5; D is perhaps TRBD2 (6 bases). The V gene's germline CDR1 is SNHLY and CDR2 FYNNEI. The V end lost 4 bases, the J end lost 5 bases, and 17 bases lay between the germline ends. The CDR3 contains 15 residues. The DNA of the CDR3 is TGTGCCAGCAGTGCCTTGACCGGGAGCCGGGAGACCCAGTACTTC. It is translated as CASSALTGSRETQYF.

This clonotype was detected ten times or more. This chain uses TRBV7-6 with TRBJ1-1; D possibly corresponds to TRBD1 (6 bases). From germline, CDR1 is SGHVS and CDR2 FNYEAQ. The V and J ends lost 1 base and 0 bases respectively, with 6 bases between them. This CDR3 region has 14 residues. CDR3 residues: CASSLGDMNTEAFF. The CDR3 nucleotides are TGTGCCAGCAGCTTAGGGGACATGAACACTGAAGCTTTCTTT.

J is TRBJ1-2 and V is TRBV20-1; 10 bases align to TRBD1. V dropped 3 bases and J dropped 3; count of bases not matched to a gene: 7. CDR1 is DFQATT and CDR2 is SNEGSKA in the germline V gene (reference sequence). The CDR3 covers 15 residues. The CDR3 DNA sequence: TGCAGTGCTAGCGACCGGGACAGGGGTGACTATGGCTACACCTTC. Amino acid sequence: CSASDRDRGDYGYTF.

The chain combines TRBV9 with TRBJ2-2; D not certain. Trimming pared 3 bases from V and 5 bases from J, leaving 8 bases between. Germline V gene lookup returns CDR1 SGDLS and CDR2 YYNGEE. The CDR3 loop spans 13 amino acids. CDR3: CASSATETGELFF. Written as DNA, the CDR3 is TGTGCCAGCAGCGCGACCGAGACCGGGGAGCTGTTTTTT.

This clonotype was seen more than once but under ten times. The chain joins TRBV12-3 or TRBV12-4 to TRBJ2-1; maybe TRBD2 (6 bases). The CDR3 sequence is 14 residues long. Trimming shortened V by 3 bases and J by 5 bases, and 11 bases separated the two germline ends. CDR3 sequence (DNA): TGTGCCAGCAGTTTGGAGGGCCCCCACAATGAGCAGTTCTTC. Protein sequence: CASSLEGPHNEQFF.

In its sample, this clonotype was seen many times. The CDR3 coding sequence is TGTGCCAGCAGTTACGTCCCAGGGGGCGAGTTCTTC. This gives the protein CASSYVPGGEFF. The chain is built from TRBV6-6 and TRBJ2-1; TRBD1 aligns across 8 bases. The V gene end was trimmed by 2 bases and the J gene end by 14 bases; junction bases not matched to a gene: 5. Germline V lookup: CDR1 MNHNY, CDR2 SVGAGI (reference sequence). This CDR3 spans 12 amino acids.

This clonotype has only a few counts. The chain uses TRBV27 and TRBJ2-5; tentatively, D is TRBD2 (7 bases). Germline V gene lookup returns CDR1 MNHEY and CDR2 SMNVEV (reference sequence). Trimming left V 5 bases short and J 4 bases short, with 14 bases between. The CDR3 length is 14 residues. In DNA form, the CDR3 reads TGTGCCAGCAGTCCAGGCGGGGGCCTAGAGACCCAGTACTTC. The encoded protein is CASSPGGGLETQYF.

This clonotype was observed at least ten times. The chain joins TRBV12-3 or TRBV12-4 to TRBJ2-1; D might be TRBD2 (7 bases). This CDR3 has 13 residues. V was trimmed by 5 bases and J by 10 bases, leaving 15 bases between them. The CDR3 protein is CASSAPGGAEQFF. The CDR3 nucleotides read TGTGCCAGCAGTGCACCTGGGGGGGCGGAGCAGTTCTTC.

The chain has TRBV15 and TRBJ1-6; 7 nucleotides line up with TRBD1. CDR3 length: 14 amino acids. V lost 4 bases to trimming and J lost 9 bases; unmatched junction nucleotides: 6. Germline V gives CDR1 LNHNV, CDR2 YYDKDF (reference sequence). Written as DNA, the CDR3 is TGTGCCACCAGCACAGGGACAGATGGTTCACCCCTCCACTTT. It is translated as CATSTGTDGSPLHF.

This clonotype was counted ten times or more. V and J are TRBV28 and TRBJ2-1, with 7 positions matching TRBD1. Germline V CDR1 and CDR2: MDHEN, SYDVKM. Trimming cost V 6 bases and J 6 bases; bases outside gene matches: 2. The CDR3 consists of 12 residues. Here the CDR3 reads CASSPGGNEQFF. The CDR3, as DNA: TGTGCCAGCAGCCCAGGGGGCAATGAGCAGTTCTTC.

In this sample, this clonotype turned up once. The V gene is TRBV15, the J gene TRBJ2-1, with D possibly being TRBD2 (5 bases). This CDR3 has 16 residues. CDR1 is LNHNV, CDR2 YYDKDF, per germline (reference sequence). V was trimmed by 0 bases and J by 5 bases, leaving 14 bases between them. CDR3 nucleotides: TGTGCCACCAGCAGAGATCACGGAGGCGTTAACAATGAGCAGTTCTTC. It translates to CATSRDHGGVNNEQFF.

The chain uses TRBV20-1 and TRBJ2-7; a possible D gene is TRBD1 (6 bases). The germline CDR1 and CDR2 sequences are DFQATT and SNEGSKA (reference sequence). Trimming cost V 3 bases and J 3 bases, with 12 bases left between them. The CDR3 runs to 13 residues. The CDR3 DNA follows: TGCAGTGCTAGTTGGGGGCTAAGCTACGAGCAGTACTTC. Residues: CSASWGLSYEQYF.

This clonotype was recorded a few times. This rearrangement joins TRBV25-1 to TRBJ2-1; perhaps TRBD1 as D (6 bases). V gave up 1 base and J gave up 7 bases, with 11 bases separating them. The CDR3 contains 14 residues. Germline CDR1 MGHDK, CDR2 SYGVNS. CDR3 in DNA: TGTGCCAGCAGTGAATCTGGGACAAAGAATGAGCAGTTCTTC. Its translation is CASSESGTKNEQFF. The full variable domain, with the rest looked up from reference TRBV25-1 and TRBJ2-1, is EADIYQTPRYLVIGTGKKITLECSQTMGHDKMYWYQQDPGMELHLIHYSYGVNSTEKGDLSSESTVSRIRTEHFPLTLESARPSHTSQYLCASSESGTKNEQFFGPGTRLTVL.

The chain employs TRBV7-8 and TRBJ2-3, with 8 positions matching TRBD2. V lost 3 bases and J lost 4; bases outside the gene matches: 6. Germline assignment: CDR1 SGHVS and CDR2 FQNEAQ. This CDR3 contains 15 residues. The CDR3 region is CASSFGTSVADTQYF. The CDR3 DNA sequence: TGTGCCAGCAGCTTCGGGACTAGTGTCGCAGATACGCAGTATTTT. The variable domain in full, completed from reference TRBV7-8 and TRBJ2-3, reads GAGVSQSPRYKVAKRGQDVALRCDPISGHVSLFWYQQALGQGPEFLTYFQNEAQLDKSGLPSDRFFAERPEGSVSTLKIQRTQQEDSAVYLCASSFGTSVADTQYFGPGTRLTVL.

In its sample, this clonotype was seen a few times. The chain has TRBV6-2 or TRBV6-3 and TRBJ2-1; D remains ambiguous. The CDR3 contains 17 residues. V was trimmed by 4 bases and J by 4 bases, leaving 20 bases between them. Germline loops: CDR1 MNHEY, CDR2 SVGEGT. DNA for the CDR3: TGTGCCAGCAGTTCGCTACGGACCCTTCAACCTTACAATGAGCAGTTCTTC. This translates into CASSSLRTLQPYNEQFF.

This clonotype was detected a few times. The rearrangement joins TRBV20-1 to TRBJ2-1; 9 bases map to TRBD2. The germline V gene encodes CDR1 DFQATT and CDR2 SNEGSKA (reference sequence). The CDR3 is 16 amino acids. Trimming removed 0 bases from V and 7 bases from J; junction bases left unmatched: 10. Here the CDR3 reads CSARDVLAGVWNEQFF. CDR3 nucleotides: TGCAGTGCTAGAGATGTATTAGCGGGGGTTTGGAATGAGCAGTTCTTC.

The chain employs TRBV27 and TRBJ2-7, with no clear D. CDR3 length equals 15 residues. V lost 3 bases and J lost 2, with 14 bases in between. Germline values: CDR1 MNHEY, CDR2 SMNVEV (reference sequence). CDR3 bases: TGTGCCAGCAGTTTTCGGCCTAGATTTGCCTACGAGCAGTACTTC. Protein product: CASSFRPRFAYEQYF.

This clonotype appeared a few times. The chain recombines TRBV6-5 with TRBJ2-3; 14 bases are a match to TRBD2. Germline values: CDR1 MNHEY, CDR2 SVGAGI. The CDR3 runs to 18 residues. V lost 1 base and J lost 2; bases outside the gene matches: 5. CDR3 nucleotide sequence: TGTGCCAGCAGTTACTGGACTAGCGGGGGGCCTTTCACAGATACGCAGTATTTT. Translating gives CASSYWTSGGPFTDTQYF.

V and J are TRBV20-1 and TRBJ1-3, with 7 bases that match TRBD1. With 3 bases clipped from V and 6 bases from J, the junction kept 8 bases outside the gene matches. The CDR3 loop spans 14 amino acids. CDR1 and CDR2 from the germline V gene are DFQATT and SNEGSKA (reference sequence). Written as DNA, the CDR3 is TGCAGTGCTAGTTCGGGACAGAAGATAAACACCATATATTTT. Its protein is CSASSGQKINTIYF.

This rearrangement joins TRBV20-1 to TRBJ1-1, with 8 bases that match TRBD1. CDR1 is DFQATT and CDR2 is SNEGSKA in the germline V gene (reference sequence). With V trimmed by 1 base and J by 3 bases, 4 bases remained unmatched. The CDR3 sequence is 14 residues long. The CDR3 DNA reads as TGCAGTGCTAGAGTCGGCAGGGGGCACACTGAAGCTTTCTTT. Translated, it gives CSARVGRGHTEAFF.

This clonotype was recorded a few times. J is TRBJ2-5 and V is TRBV12-3 or TRBV12-4; 7 nucleotides match TRBD2. V was pared by 6 bases and J by 5 bases, with 6 bases of the junction left unmatched. The CDR3 has 13 residues. The CDR3 nucleotides read TGTGCCAGCAGCTCCCTCGGGGGGGAGACCCAGTACTTC. This sequence encodes CASSSLGGETQYF.

The J gene is TRBJ2-7, the V gene TRBV4-1; the D is unclear. The CDR3 runs 13 residues. Germline lookup yields CDR1 MGHRA and CDR2 YSYEKL. V lost 1 base to trimming and J lost 3 bases, with 7 bases between them. The DNA of the CDR3 is TGCGCCAGCAGCCAAGGAATAGACTACGAGCAGTACTTC. Protein product: CASSQGIDYEQYF.

This clonotype was detected a few times. The V call is TRBV28, the J call TRBJ2-3; TRBD1 matches 7 bases. The germline V gene has CDR1 MDHEN and CDR2 SYDVKM. The junction had 8 bases not matched to a gene; V was cut back by 5 bases and J by 0 bases. The CDR3 is 16 amino acids. CDR3 protein: CASSPLDRASTDTQYF. CDR3 DNA: TGTGCCAGCAGTCCATTAGACAGGGCTAGCACAGATACGCAGTATTTT. Full variable domain (missing parts from reference TRBV28 and TRBJ2-3): DVKVTQSSRYLVKRTGEKVFLECVQDMDHENMFWYRQDPGLGLRLIYFSYDVKMKEKGDIPEGYSVSREKKERFSLILESASTNQTSMYLCASSPLDRASTDTQYFGPGTRLTVL.

This clonotype has more than one count but fewer than ten. The chain carries TRBV20-1 and TRBJ2-3; 7 nucleotides line up with TRBD2. The CDR3 has 16 residues. Germline V gene sequence: CDR1 DFQATT, CDR2 SNEGSKA (reference sequence). J was trimmed by 2 bases and V by 6 bases; bases with no gene match: 14. CDR3 nucleotide sequence: TGCAGTGCCCCCCGGGGCCCGGGACTATCCACAGATACGCAGTATTTT. This gives the protein CSAPRGPGLSTDTQYF.

The gene calls are TRBV6-5 and TRBJ1-5; D is undetermined. Trimming took off 0 bases at V and 7 bases at J, with 13 bases between the two ends. The CDR3 contains 15 residues. Germline V CDR1 and CDR2: MNHEY, SVGAGI. The CDR3 nucleotides read TGTGCCAGCAGTTACTCCCTCGAGTGGGTGCAGCCCCAGCATTTT. Protein product: CASSYSLEWVQPQHF.

This clonotype has more than one count but fewer than ten. The V gene is TRBV7-9, the J gene TRBJ2-2; D uncertain. CDR1 and CDR2 (germline): SEHNR, FQNEAQ (reference sequence). The V gene lost 8 bases and the J gene lost 6 bases, with 7 bases spanning the gap. This CDR3 has 11 amino acids. This CDR3 reads CASPRPGELFF. The CDR3, as DNA: TGTGCCAGCCCCCGTCCCGGGGAGCTGTTTTTT.